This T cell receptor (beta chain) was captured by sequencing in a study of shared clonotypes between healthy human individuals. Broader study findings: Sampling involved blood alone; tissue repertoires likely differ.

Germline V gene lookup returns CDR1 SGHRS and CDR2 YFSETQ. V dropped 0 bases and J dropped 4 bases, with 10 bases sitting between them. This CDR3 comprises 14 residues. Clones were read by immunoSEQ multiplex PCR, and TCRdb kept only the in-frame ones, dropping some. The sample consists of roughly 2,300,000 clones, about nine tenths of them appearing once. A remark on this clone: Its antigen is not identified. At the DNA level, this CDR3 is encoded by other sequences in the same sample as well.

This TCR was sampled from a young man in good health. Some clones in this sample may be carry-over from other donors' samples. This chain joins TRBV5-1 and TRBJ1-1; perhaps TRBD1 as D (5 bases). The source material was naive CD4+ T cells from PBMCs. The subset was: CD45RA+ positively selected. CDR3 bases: TGCGCCAGCAGCTTGGCCGGCGGGGGCACTGAAGCTTTCTTT. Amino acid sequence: CASSLAGGGTEAFF.